Presented here are 29 T cell receptor beta chains from one specimen sequenced in a study of Ad26.COV2.S vaccination and SARS-CoV-2 variants. Treatment defined: roughly 19 received Ad26.COV2.S at low or high dose, single or two shots; 5 received placebo; per-sample allocation not given. Day 63 following the first vaccine or placebo injection was when the samples were taken. This table comes from immunoSEQ multiplex PCR, and its TCRdb copy is limited to in-frame clones, with some not included. The data hold more than 350,000 clones, with 90% observed a single time. Material: peripheral blood, obtained in a trial of Ad26.COV2.S vaccine versus placebo. These receptors all come from a person between 18 and 65 years old who received the Ad26.COV2.S COVID-19 vaccine or a placebo.

The chain carries TRBV14 and TRBJ2-3; D is possibly TRBD2 (5 bases). Germline V gene data show CDR1 as SGHDN and CDR2 as FVKESK. The V gene lost 5 bases and the J gene lost 3 bases, with 12 bases spanning the gap. The CDR3 consists of 14 residues. The CDR3: CASSGWERTDTQYF. CDR3 sequence (DNA): TGTGCCAGCAGCGGTTGGGAGAGGACAGATACGCAGTATTTT.

V usage is TRBV6-5 and J usage is TRBJ2-3; no reliable D call. The germline V gene has CDR1 MNHEY and CDR2 SVGAGI. This CDR3 has 14 amino acids. Trimming shortened V by 4 bases and J by 4 bases, and 12 bases separated the two germline ends. The CDR3: CASSSTALADTQYF. CDR3 sequence (DNA): TGTGCCAGCAGTTCGACTGCTCTGGCAGATACGCAGTATTTT.

The V gene is TRBV20-1, the J gene TRBJ1-1, with 7 positions matching TRBD1. V was clipped by 3 bases and J by 2 bases; unmatched bases: 12. The CDR3 runs 16 residues. Germline CDR1 is DFQATT and CDR2 is SNEGSKA (reference sequence). Here the CDR3 DNA reads TGCAGTGCTAGTCCGGGGACAGACGCCCTAAACACTGAAGCTTTCTTT. Its translation is CSASPGTDALNTEAFF.

This clone was detected a few times. The rearrangement joins TRBV6-5 to TRBJ1-1; no clear D gene. The CDR3 totals 14 residues. Looked up from germline, CDR1 is MNHEY and CDR2 is SVGAGI. The V end lost 0 bases, the J end lost 7 bases, and 12 bases lay between the germline ends. The CDR3 is CASSYSLTGVEAFF. The CDR3 region has the DNA TGTGCCAGCAGTTACTCGTTGACCGGGGTTGAAGCTTTCTTT.

The chain is built from TRBV2 and TRBJ1-4; weak D call: TRBD1 (5 bases). Germline CDR1 and CDR2: SNHLY and FYNNEI. V dropped 3 bases and J dropped 1 base, with 12 bases sitting between them. The CDR3 loop spans 16 amino acids. The DNA for the CDR3 is TGTGCCAGCAGTGATGCAGGGTGGGGAACTAATGAAAAACTGTTTTTT. Translating it yields CASSDAGWGTNEKLFF.

V is TRBV5-6 and J is TRBJ2-3; TRBD2 matches 11 bases. CDR1 SGHDT and CDR2 YYEEEE come from the germline V gene. The CDR3 is 16 amino acids. V shed 0 bases, J shed 2 bases, and the junction held 2 bases outside the gene matches. The CDR3 bases are TGTGCCAGCAGCTTGGGACTAGCGGGAAACACAGATACGCAGTATTTT. Translating it yields CASSLGLAGNTDTQYF. The full variable domain, in which reference TRBV5-6 and TRBJ2-3 provide the parts outside the CDR3, is DAGVTQSPTHLIKTRGQQVTLRCSPKSGHDTVSWYQQALGQGPQFIFQYYEEEERQRGNFPDRFSGHQFPNYSSELNVNALLLGDSALYLCASSLGLAGNTDTQYFGPGTRLTVL.

The chain links TRBV7-2 to TRBJ1-5; the D gene is possibly TRBD1 (6 bases). V gave up 1 base and J gave up 7 bases, with 14 bases separating them. CDR3 size: 15 residues. The germline V gene has CDR1 SGHTA and CDR2 FQGNSA. In DNA, the CDR3 is TGTGCCAGCAGCTTAGAGTACAGGGCTGGACAGCCCCAGCATTTT. It translates to CASSLEYRAGQPQHF.

The chain employs TRBV13 and TRBJ2-7, with 11 positions matching TRBD2. Trimming at V came to 5 bases and at J to 6 bases, leaving 12 bases not matched to a gene. The CDR3 totals 16 residues. Germline values: CDR1 PRHDT, CDR2 FYEKMQ (reference sequence). The CDR3 DNA is TGTGCCAGCAGCACCCGACTAGCGGGACGGTATAGCGAGCAGTACTTC. Protein sequence: CASSTRLAGRYSEQYF.

This clone was seen a single time. The chain joins TRBV6-5 to TRBJ1-6; D remains ambiguous. Trimming stripped 4 bases from V and 8 bases from J, with 18 bases between. Germline V CDR1 and CDR2: MNHEY, SVGAGI. This CDR3 is 16 amino acids long. CDR3 amino acids: CASSFSDLVGDSPLHF. CDR3 nucleotide sequence: TGTGCCAGCAGTTTTTCGGATCTTGTGGGAGATTCACCCCTCCACTTT.

The chain links TRBV4-3 to TRBJ1-1; no clear D gene. V lost 1 base, J lost 0 bases, and 12 bases lay in between. This CDR3 is 16 amino acids long. Germline V lookup: CDR1 LGHNA, CDR2 YSLEER. For the CDR3, the DNA is TGCGCCAGCAGCCAAGGGCCGACACCCGTGAACACTGAAGCTTTCTTT. It yields the protein CASSQGPTPVNTEAFF.

The V gene is TRBV24-1, the J gene TRBJ2-2; maybe TRBD1 (7 bases). V was trimmed by 1 base and J by 6 bases, leaving 14 bases between them. CDR1 KGHDR and CDR2 SFDVKD come from the germline V gene. CDR3 length: 16 amino acids. The DNA of the CDR3 is TGTGCCACCAGTGATTTTGGAGGGGGCGCCCCCGGGGAGCTGTTTTTT. It translates to CATSDFGGGAPGELFF.

V is TRBV18 and J is TRBJ2-2; 8 nucleotides line up with TRBD1. CDR3 size: 18 residues. With 2 bases clipped from V and 8 bases from J, the junction kept 16 bases outside the gene matches. Germline V gene lookup returns CDR1 KGHSH and CDR2 LQKENI. The CDR3 here is CASSPFVSSGQAEGELFF. The CDR3, as DNA: TGTGCCAGCTCACCATTTGTTAGTTCGGGACAGGCCGAAGGGGAGCTGTTTTTT.

The V and J genes are TRBV30 and TRBJ1-4; TRBD1 might be the D (5 bases). V lost 2 bases, J lost 8 bases, and 18 bases lay in between. There are 15 residues in the CDR3. CDR1 and CDR2 (germline): GTSNPN, SVGIG (reference sequence). Here the CDR3 reads CAWSTYRPSREKLFF. The CDR3 DNA sequence: TGTGCCTGGAGTACCTACAGGCCTAGTCGGGAAAAACTGTTTTTT.

This clone showed up many times. The sample contains more than one DNA sequence encoding this CDR3. The chain has TRBV5-1 and TRBJ2-7, with 9 bases fitting TRBD2. Germline CDR1 is SGHRS and CDR2 is YFSETQ. This CDR3 comprises 15 residues. V gave up 2 bases and J gave up 0 bases; unmatched junction bases: 3. The CDR3 DNA is TGCGCCAGCAGCTTTAGCGGGGGTAGCTCCTACGAGCAGTACTTC. It encodes CASSFSGGSSYEQYF. Using reference TRBV5-1 and TRBJ2-7 for the parts outside the CDR3, the full variable domain is KAGVTQTPRYLIKTRGQQVTLSCSPISGHRSVSWYQQTPGQGLQFLFEYFSETQRNKGNFPGRFSGRQFSNSRSEMNVSTLELGDSALYLCASSFSGGSSYEQYFGPGTRLTVT.

About this clone: The identical CDR3 is also encoded by other nucleotide sequences in the sample. This chain uses TRBV27 with TRBJ1-1, with D hard to call. CDR1 and CDR2 from the germline V gene are MNHEY and SMNVEV (reference sequence). The CDR3 has 13 amino acids. The V gene lost 0 bases and the J gene lost 0 bases, with 2 bases spanning the gap. CDR3 in amino acids: CASSLSVNTEAFF. The CDR3, as DNA: TGTGCCAGCAGTTTATCGGTGAACACTGAAGCTTTCTTT.

The J gene is TRBJ2-1, the V gene TRBV4-1; 16 nucleotides line up with TRBD2. J lost 10 bases, V lost 1 base, and 1 base had no gene match. The CDR3 length is 15 residues. Germline V gives CDR1 MGHRA, CDR2 YSYEKL. The CDR3 here is CASSQAGLAGGEQFF. CDR3 sequence (DNA): TGCGCCAGCAGCCAAGCGGGACTAGCGGGAGGGGAGCAGTTCTTC.

The chain is built from TRBV28 and TRBJ2-7, with a weak D call TRBD2 (6 bases). This CDR3 comprises 13 residues. Trimming removed 6 bases from V and 3 bases from J, with 12 bases in between. Per the germline V gene, CDR1 is MDHEN and CDR2 is SYDVKM. In nucleotides, the CDR3 is TGTGCCAGCAGACCCACTAGCAGCTACGAGCAGTACTTC. Its protein is CASRPTSSYEQYF.

The gene calls are TRBV9 and TRBJ2-1; no clear D. V was shortened by 3 bases and J by 5 bases, with 3 bases between the two germline ends. This CDR3 has 11 amino acids. CDR1 SGDLS and CDR2 YYNGEE come from the germline V gene. The CDR3 coding sequence is TGTGCCAGCAGCGCTCACAATGAGCAGTTCTTC. Translation: CASSAHNEQFF.

The chain employs TRBV7-9 and TRBJ2-1, with 7 positions matching TRBD1. The V and J ends lost 0 bases and 3 bases, in that order; junction bases with no gene match: 2. Per the germline V gene, CDR1 is SEHNR and CDR2 is FQNEAQ (reference sequence). CDR3 length: 15 amino acids. CDR3 residues: CASSLAGTDYNEQFF. The CDR3 region has the DNA TGTGCCAGCAGCTTAGCCGGGACAGACTACAATGAGCAGTTCTTC.

The J gene is TRBJ2-2, the V gene TRBV30; 8 bases fit TRBD2. The length of the CDR3 is 15 residues. Germline loops: CDR1 GTSNPN, CDR2 SVGIG (reference sequence). Trimming removed 2 bases from V and 1 base from J; junction bases left unmatched: 3. The CDR3, as DNA: TGTGCCTGGAGTATAGCGGGGATGAACACCGGGGAGCTGTTTTTT. Encoded protein: CAWSIAGMNTGELFF.

The genes are TRBV13 and TRBJ1-1; no clear D. CDR3 size: 14 residues. The V and J ends lost 5 bases and 5 bases respectively, with 15 bases between them. Germline V lookup: CDR1 PRHDT, CDR2 FYEKMQ (reference sequence). For the CDR3, the DNA is TGTGCCAGCAGCCCGCTCAACGGGAGGACTGAAGCTTTCTTT. Its protein is CASSPLNGRTEAFF.

This clone was seen a handful of times. CDR3 nucleotides: TGTGCCAGCAGTTACTCGCTGGGATTAAGCACAGATACGCAGTATTTT. This translates into CASSYSLGLSTDTQYF. The chain combines TRBV6-5 with TRBJ2-3; D is unclear. The CDR3 length is 16 residues. V was shortened by 0 bases and J by 0 bases, with 10 bases between the two germline ends. Germline loops: CDR1 MNHEY, CDR2 SVGAGI.

The CDR3 DNA sequence: TGTGCCAGCAGCCAAGAGGTGGGCCTGGAAAATGAGCAGTTCTTC. As protein: CASSQEVGLENEQFF. V usage is TRBV6-4 and J usage is TRBJ2-1; D gene ambiguous. The CDR3 spans 15 residues. Between the trimmed V and J ends, which lost 6 bases and 7 bases, there was a span of 19 bases. The germline gives CDR1 MRHNA, CDR2 SNTAGT.

V gene TRBV5-8 combines with J gene TRBJ1-1; no clear D gene. The germline V gene encodes CDR1 SGHTS and CDR2 YDEGEE. This CDR3 is built from 14 residues. Trimming pared 1 base from V and 0 bases from J, leaving 7 bases between. DNA of the CDR3: TGTGCCAGCAGCTTGACAGAAATGAACACTGAAGCTTTCTTT. Encoded protein: CASSLTEMNTEAFF.

In this sample, this clone turned up once. The J gene is TRBJ2-3, the V gene TRBV29-1; 7 nucleotides agree with TRBD2. Trimming at V came to 1 base and at J to 0 bases, leaving 1 base not matched to a gene. CDR3 length equals 14 residues. Germline V gives CDR1 SQVTM, CDR2 ANQGSEA. The CDR3: CSVEASGSTDTQYF. Written as DNA, the CDR3 is TGCAGCGTTGAAGCTAGCGGAAGCACAGATACGCAGTATTTT.

The chain joins TRBV11-2 to TRBJ1-1, with D maybe TRBD1 (6 bases). The CDR3 is 15 amino acids. The V end was cut by 3 bases, the J end by 2 bases, with 13 bases between. Germline CDR1 reads SGHAT; CDR2 reads FQNNGV. CDR3 sequence: CASSFPGTKNTEAFF. The CDR3 DNA reads as TGTGCCAGCAGCTTTCCCGGGACAAAAAACACTGAAGCTTTCTTT. The variable domain in full, completed from reference TRBV11-2 and TRBJ1-1, reads EAGVAQSPRYKIIEKRQSVAFWCNPISGHATLYWYQQILGQGPKLLIQFQNNGVVDDSQLPKDRFSAERLKGVDSTLKIQPAKLEDSAVYLCASSFPGTKNTEAFFGQGTRLTVV.

The genes are TRBV4-1 and TRBJ1-4, with D possibly matching TRBD1 (6 bases). Trimming cost V 4 bases and J 8 bases, with 20 bases left between them. The CDR3 length is 16 residues. CDR1 is MGHRA, CDR2 YSYEKL, per germline. Written as DNA, the CDR3 is TGCGCCAGCAGCCCTACCCTGGGGGGGGCAGAAGAAAAACTGTTTTTT. It codes for CASSPTLGGAEEKLFF.

This chain links TRBV7-9 with TRBJ2-3, with D unclear. There are 13 residues in the CDR3. V gave up 5 bases and J gave up 6 bases, with 12 bases separating them. CDR1 is SEHNR, CDR2 FQNEAQ, per germline (reference sequence). The CDR3 spells CASSMDPDDTQYF. Written as DNA, the CDR3 is TGTGCCAGCAGCATGGACCCAGACGATACGCAGTATTTT.

The rearrangement links TRBV11-2 to TRBJ2-1, with TRBD2 identical over 11 bases. Looked up from germline, CDR1 is SGHAT and CDR2 is FQNNGV. Germline trimming cut 5 bases from V and 5 bases from J; bases unmatched to any gene: 8. The CDR3 extends over 16 amino acids. The CDR3 region is CASSPVAGGPNNEQFF. CDR3 sequence (DNA): TGTGCCAGCAGCCCCGTAGCGGGAGGGCCAAACAATGAGCAGTTCTTC.